The entry below describes one TCR beta chain. These data are taken from a study of T cells after yellow fever vaccination. The CDR3 runs to 16 residues. V dropped 2 bases and J dropped 7; count of bases not matched to a gene: 11. Germline-derived CDR1 and CDR2 are ENHRY and SYGVKD. In TCRdb, the 5' RACE reads were re-called with MiXCR into one record per CDR3 protein. The repertoire has 500,000 to 650,000 distinct CDR3 sequences, roughly 13% of them found once; the top ten carry 11% to 15%. This specimen consisted of PBMCs, obtained on the day of the yellow fever booster vaccination. The chain recombines TRBV10-3 with TRBJ2-1; 7 nucleotides match TRBD2. This TCR derives from a man aged 30-40 years who received the YFV17D yellow fever vaccine. The CDR3 DNA reads as TGTGCCATCAGTGAGCTCCTAGCGGCCAATGGGAATGAGCAGTTCTTC. This encodes CAISELLAANGNEQFF.